This T cell receptor beta chain was sequenced in a study of shared clonotypes between healthy human individuals. This CDR3 is built from 16 residues. Trimming shortened V by 0 bases and J by 2 bases, and 11 bases separated the two germline ends. Per germline, CDR1 MGHRA and CDR2 YSYEKL. Every immunoSEQ plate was one replicate of a subset's evenly spread DNA. TCRdb keeps only in-frame clones here, not all; method: immunoSEQ multiplex PCR. The sample includes around 2,100,000 clones, about 95% of them seen just once. It was CD45RO-negative cells, positively selected for CCR7, that made up naive CD8 cells, with terminally differentiated effector memory CD45RA+ cells excluded.

The TCR comes from a man between 18 and 35 years old in good health. Material: naive CD8+ T cells sorted from blood. The genes are TRBV4-1 and TRBJ2-1; TRBD1 is a possible D gene (6 bases). The CDR3 region is CASSQDSGQTYNEQFF. DNA for the CDR3: TGCGCCAGCAGCCAAGATTCCGGACAGACCTACAATGAGCAGTTCTTC.